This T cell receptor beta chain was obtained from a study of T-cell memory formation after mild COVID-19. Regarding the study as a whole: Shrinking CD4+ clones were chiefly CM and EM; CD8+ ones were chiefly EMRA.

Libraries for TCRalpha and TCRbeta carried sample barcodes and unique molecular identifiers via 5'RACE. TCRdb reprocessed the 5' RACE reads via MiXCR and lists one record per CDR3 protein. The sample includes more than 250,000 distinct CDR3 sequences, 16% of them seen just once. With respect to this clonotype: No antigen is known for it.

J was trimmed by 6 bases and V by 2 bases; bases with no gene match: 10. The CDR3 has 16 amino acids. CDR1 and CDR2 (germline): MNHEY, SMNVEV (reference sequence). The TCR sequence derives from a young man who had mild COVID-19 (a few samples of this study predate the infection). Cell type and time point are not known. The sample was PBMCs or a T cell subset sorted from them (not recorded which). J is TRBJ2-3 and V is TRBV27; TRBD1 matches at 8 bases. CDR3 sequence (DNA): TGTGCCAGCAGTTTAGATCAGGGGGCGAGGGGGGATACGCAGTATTTT. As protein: CASSLDQGARGDTQYF.